This TCR beta chain was observed in a study of identical twins. This clonotype was detected a few times. Its specificity is unknown. Template switching added a universal primer site; cDNA carried unique molecular identifiers. TCRdb redid the calling of the 5' RACE reads with MiXCR, one entry per CDR3 protein. The sample lists roughly 750,000 distinct CDR3 sequences; 21% were seen once. General observations from the study: Abundant beta clonotypes from cord blood had fewer insertions, unlike memory repertoires, which showed none.

This sample was also put to use in a study of T cells expressing NK-cell markers. That source notes: According to the study, TCR beta repertoires originated from sorted CD3+CD56+NKG2C+, CD3+CD56+NKG2C- and CD3+CD56-NKG2C+ T cells.

Sample: PBMCs. The clonotype comes from a woman in her late teens or twenties in good health.

Written as DNA, the CDR3 is TGCAGTGCTAGCTCTGGCGGCTTGAATGAGCAGTTCTTC. It is translated as CSASSGGLNEQFF. This chain joins TRBV20-1 and TRBJ2-1; no clear D. CDR1 is DFQATT, CDR2 SNEGSKA, per germline (reference sequence). V lost 3 bases and J 7 bases, leaving 13 bases between the germline ends. This CDR3 comprises 13 residues.